This T cell receptor beta chain was recorded in a study of T-cell memory formation after mild COVID-19. Study observations and caveats: There was a balanced CD4/CD8 profile in clones contracting day 15 to 85, and later expanders leaned CD4+. CD4+ clones that contracted lay mainly in CM and EM; CD8+ ones lay in EMRA.

Germline V gene sequence: CDR1 SEHNR, CDR2 FQNEAQ (reference sequence). V shed 3 bases and J 7 bases; nucleotides not matched to a gene: 1. This CDR3 contains 13 residues. TCRdb redid the calling of the 5' RACE reads with MiXCR, one entry per CDR3 protein. The table records 150,000 to 200,000 distinct CDR3 sequences, roughly 15% of them present only once. As for this clonotype: Its antigen is unknown.

The source of this sequence is an adult woman who had mild COVID-19 (a few samples of this study predate the infection). Cell type and time point are not known. The chain couples TRBV7-9 to TRBJ1-5, with TRBD1 identical over 9 bases. What was sequenced was PBMCs or a T cell subset sorted from them (not recorded which). The CDR3 nucleotides read TGTGCCAGCAGCTTGGGACAGGGCCAGCCCCAGCATTTT. Translation gives CASSLGQGQPQHF.